The clone carrying this T cell receptor beta chain was recorded many times. This CDR3 is 15 amino acids long. Between the trimmed V and J ends, which lost 5 bases and 2 bases, there was a span of 15 bases. Germline loops: CDR1 MNHNS, CDR2 SASEGT. Amplification of TCR beta CDR3 regions used RNA as the template. The HTBI primer set served for first-round RT-PCR of the TCR CDR3. TCRdb independently ran MiXCR on the multiplex PCR reads; one entry per CDR3 protein. The sample contains 650,000 to 750,000 distinct CDR3 sequences, around 15% of which appear only once. The sample belongs to a study of T cells in Graves' hyperthyroidism and ophthalmopathy. Diagnosis of hyperthyroidism was new in patients aged 18 to 65, and its duration was under 2 months.

The V and J genes are TRBV6-1 and TRBJ2-5, with a possible D match to TRBD2 (5 bases). The receptor was isolated from a woman aged 18-35 years with Graves' hyperthyroidism. The sequencing sample was made of blood. DNA for the CDR3: TGTGCCAGCAGTTCCCCGTGGGAGCTACAAGAGACCCAGTACTTC. It specifies CASSSPWELQETQYF.